Listed here are 8 T cell receptor beta chains from one sample, sequenced in a study of T cells in Graves' hyperthyroidism and ophthalmopathy. RNA transcripts provided the source from which TCR beta CDR3 regions were amplified. Carried out on the TCR CDR3, a first-round RT-PCR used the HTBI primer set. TCRdb redid the calling of the multiplex PCR reads with MiXCR, one entry per CDR3 protein. The table includes some 560,000 distinct CDR3 sequences, about 15% detected once. Source material: blood. These receptors all stem from a woman in her thirties or forties with Graves' hyperthyroidism.

About this clonotype: This may be a read error, as it is one base from a much larger clone. The chain is built from TRBV2 and TRBJ2-3, with 10 bases identical to TRBD2. This CDR3 is 13 amino acids long. Germline CDR1 reads SNHLY; CDR2 reads FYNNEI. The trim removed 10 bases at V and 5 bases at J, leaving 6 bases unmatched. CDR3 sequence: CANLAGVRDTQYF. DNA of the CDR3: TGTGCCAATCTAGCGGGAGTTAGAGATACGCAGTATTTT. Using reference TRBV2 and TRBJ2-3 for the parts outside the CDR3, the full variable domain is EPEVTQTPSHQVTQMGQEVILRCVPISNHLYFYWYRQILGQKVEFLVSFYNNEISEKSEIFDDQFSVERPDGSNFTLKIRSTKLEDSAMYFCANLAGVRDTQYFGPGTRLTVL.

This clonotype has just a few counts. The chain carries TRBV5-1 and TRBJ2-2; D not certain. The CDR3 is 15 residues long. The V gene's germline CDR1 is SGHRS and CDR2 YFSETQ. The V gene lost 2 bases and the J gene lost 2 bases, with 10 bases spanning the gap. CDR3 sequence: CASSLGTDNTGELFF. In nucleotides, the CDR3 is TGCGCCAGCAGCTTAGGCACAGACAACACCGGGGAGCTGTTTTTT.

In its sample, this clonotype was seen many times. The chain links TRBV4-1 to TRBJ2-1, with TRBD2 matching over 13 bases. Germline CDR1 and CDR2: MGHRA and YSYEKL. This CDR3 contains 15 residues. Losses at the gene ends were 1 base for V and 9 bases for J; bases not matched to a gene: 3. The CDR3 here is CASSQVLAGGREQFF. CDR3 DNA sequence: TGCGCCAGCAGCCAAGTACTAGCGGGAGGGCGTGAGCAGTTCTTC.

This clonotype was found many times. The gene calls are TRBV6-1 and TRBJ2-1, with TRBD1 as a possible D gene (7 bases). Germline lookup yields CDR1 MNHNS and CDR2 SASEGT. The CDR3 has 17 residues. The ends were cut back, 5 bases at V and 2 bases at J, with 19 bases in the middle. CDR3 sequence reads: CASSQGGGGGAYNEQFF. The CDR3 DNA reads as TGTGCCAGCAGTCAGGGGGGCGGAGGTGGGGCCTACAATGAGCAGTTCTTC.

J is TRBJ2-7 and V is TRBV20-1, with 9 bases matching TRBD2. The CDR3 consists of 13 residues. V shed 0 bases, J shed 8 bases, and the junction held 5 bases outside the gene matches. Per germline, CDR1 DFQATT and CDR2 SNEGSKA (reference sequence). DNA of the CDR3: TGCAGTGCTAGAGATGGGACTAGCAACAAGCAGTACTTC. It is translated as CSARDGTSNKQYF.

This clonotype was recorded many times. This sequence joins TRBV28 and TRBJ2-6; weak D call: TRBD1 (6 bases). This CDR3 spans 17 amino acids. The germline CDR1 and CDR2 sequences are MDHEN and SYDVKM. The V gene lost 6 bases and the J gene lost 0 bases, with 15 bases spanning the gap. This CDR3 reads CASSPTTGNSGANVLTF. The CDR3 DNA sequence: TGTGCCAGCAGCCCAACGACAGGAAACTCTGGGGCCAACGTCCTGACTTTC.

This clonotype was detected only a few times. The chain has TRBV3-1 and TRBJ1-1; no definite D call. Germline CDR1 reads LGHDT; CDR2 reads YNNKEL (reference sequence). The CDR3 contains 14 residues. The V gene lost 4 bases and the J gene lost 1 base, with 10 bases spanning the gap. CDR3 nucleotides: TGTGCCAGCAGCCCTAAGAGCTGGAACACTGAAGCTTTCTTT. This gives the protein CASSPKSWNTEAFF.

The table lists this clonotype with a few counts. The chain carries TRBV7-3 and TRBJ2-2; TRBD1 matches 8 bases. The CDR3 extends over 18 amino acids. Germline assignment: CDR1 SGHTA and CDR2 FQGTGA. After removal of 2 bases from V and 2 bases from J, the junction contained 10 bases not matched to a gene. CDR3 nucleotides: TGTGCCAGCAGCTTAGAAGCAGGGGGCCTTACAAACACCGGGGAGCTGTTTTTT. Encoded protein: CASSLEAGGLTNTGELFF.